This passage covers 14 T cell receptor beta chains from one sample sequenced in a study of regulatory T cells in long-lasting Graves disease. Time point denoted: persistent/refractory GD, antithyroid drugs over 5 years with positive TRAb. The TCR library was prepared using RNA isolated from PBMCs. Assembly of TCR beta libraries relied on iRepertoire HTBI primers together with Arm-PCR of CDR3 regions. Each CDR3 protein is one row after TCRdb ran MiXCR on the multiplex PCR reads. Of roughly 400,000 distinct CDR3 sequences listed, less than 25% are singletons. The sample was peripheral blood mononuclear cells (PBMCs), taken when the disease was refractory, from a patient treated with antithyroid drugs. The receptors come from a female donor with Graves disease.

CDR3 sequence: CASSERTGMTGELFF. In DNA, the CDR3 is TGTGCCAGCAGCGAAAGGACAGGGATGACCGGGGAGCTGTTTTTT. The chain employs TRBV6-2 or TRBV6-3 and TRBJ2-2; 8 nucleotides match TRBD1. Per germline, CDR1 MNHEY and CDR2 SVGEGT. Trimming took 6 bases from V and 5 from J; bases not matched to a gene: 8. The CDR3 extends over 15 amino acids.

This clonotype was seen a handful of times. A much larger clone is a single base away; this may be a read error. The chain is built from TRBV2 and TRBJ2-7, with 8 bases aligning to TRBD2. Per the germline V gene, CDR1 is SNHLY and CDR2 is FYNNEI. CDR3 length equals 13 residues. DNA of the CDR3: TGTGCCAGCAGTGGGACTAGCACCGACGAGCAGCACTTC. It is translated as CASSGTSTDEQHF.

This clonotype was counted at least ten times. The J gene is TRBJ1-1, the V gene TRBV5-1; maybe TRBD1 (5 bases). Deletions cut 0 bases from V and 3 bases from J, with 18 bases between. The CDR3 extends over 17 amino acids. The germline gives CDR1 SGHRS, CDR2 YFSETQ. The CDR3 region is CASSLGGAKRSDTEAFF. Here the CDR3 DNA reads TGCGCCAGCAGCTTGGGAGGGGCAAAAAGGAGTGACACTGAAGCTTTCTTT.

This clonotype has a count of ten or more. The CDR3 DNA is TGTGCCTCTCACTGGAACGCGGGCCAAGAGACCCAGTACTTC. It is translated as CASHWNAGQETQYF. The chain is built from TRBV6-1 and TRBJ2-5; tentatively, D is TRBD2 (5 bases). V gave up 11 bases and J gave up 1 base, with 17 bases separating them. CDR1 and CDR2 from the germline V gene are MNHNS and SASEGT. The CDR3 covers 14 residues.

The CDR3 protein is CSATKGAGYGYTF. The CDR3 nucleotides read TGCAGTGCTACTAAGGGGGCAGGCTATGGCTACACCTTC. The rearrangement joins TRBV20-1 to TRBJ1-2; 7 bases are a match to TRBD1. Trimming at V came to 4 bases and at J to 4 bases, leaving 6 bases not matched to a gene. Germline CDR1 DFQATT, CDR2 SNEGSKA (reference sequence). This CDR3 comprises 13 residues.

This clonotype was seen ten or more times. This CDR3 reads CASSRVTNTEAFF. CDR3 nucleotides: TGTGCCAGCAGCCGGGTTACCAACACTGAAGCTTTCTTT. The rearrangement joins TRBV3-1 to TRBJ1-1; D is unclear. This CDR3 is built from 13 residues. CDR1 and CDR2 (germline): LGHDT, YNNKEL (reference sequence). The germline V and J ends were trimmed by 4 bases and 2 bases, with 8 bases remaining between them.

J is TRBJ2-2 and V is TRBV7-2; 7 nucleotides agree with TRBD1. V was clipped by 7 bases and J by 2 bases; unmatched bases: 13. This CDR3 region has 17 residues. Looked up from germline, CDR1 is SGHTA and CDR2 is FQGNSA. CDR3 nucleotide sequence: TGTGCCAGCATCAAGAATCCGGGACAGAGAAACACCGGGGAGCTGTTTTTT. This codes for CASIKNPGQRNTGELFF.

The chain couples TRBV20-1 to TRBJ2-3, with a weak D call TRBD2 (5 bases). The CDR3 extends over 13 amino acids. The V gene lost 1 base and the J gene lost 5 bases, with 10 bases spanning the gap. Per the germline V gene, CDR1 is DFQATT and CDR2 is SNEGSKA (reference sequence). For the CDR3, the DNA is TGCAGTGCTAGAGTCAGCGGCGAAGATACGCAGTATTTT. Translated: CSARVSGEDTQYF.

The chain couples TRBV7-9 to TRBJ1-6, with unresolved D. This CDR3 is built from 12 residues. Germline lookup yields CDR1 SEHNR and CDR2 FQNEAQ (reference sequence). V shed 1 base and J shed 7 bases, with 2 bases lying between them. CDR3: CASSLENSPLHF. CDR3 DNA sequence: TGTGCCAGCAGCTTAGAAAATTCACCCCTCCACTTT.

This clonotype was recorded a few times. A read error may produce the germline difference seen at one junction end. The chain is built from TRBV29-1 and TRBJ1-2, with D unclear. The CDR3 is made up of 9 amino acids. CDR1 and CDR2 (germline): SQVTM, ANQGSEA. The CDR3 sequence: CSVGDGYAF. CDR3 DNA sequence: TGCAGCGTTGGTGATGGCTACGCCTTC.

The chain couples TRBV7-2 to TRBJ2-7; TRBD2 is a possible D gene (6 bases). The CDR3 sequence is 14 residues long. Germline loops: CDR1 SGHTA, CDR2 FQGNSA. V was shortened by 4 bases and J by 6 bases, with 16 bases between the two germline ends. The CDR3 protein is CASSSGLSAAEQYF. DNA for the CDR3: TGTGCCAGCAGCTCTGGACTATCCGCGGCCGAGCAGTACTTC.

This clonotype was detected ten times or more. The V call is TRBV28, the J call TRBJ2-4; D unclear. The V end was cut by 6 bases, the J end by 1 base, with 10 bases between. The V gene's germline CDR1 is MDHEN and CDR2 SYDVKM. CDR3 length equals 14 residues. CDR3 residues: CASSPRRAKNIQYF. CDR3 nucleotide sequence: TGTGCCAGCAGCCCACGAAGGGCCAAAAACATTCAGTACTTC.

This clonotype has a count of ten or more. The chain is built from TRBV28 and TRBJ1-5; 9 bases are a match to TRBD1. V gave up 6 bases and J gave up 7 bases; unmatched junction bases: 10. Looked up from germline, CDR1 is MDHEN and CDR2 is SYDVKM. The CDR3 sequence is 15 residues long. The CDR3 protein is CASRPEQGAMQPQHF. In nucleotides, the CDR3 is TGTGCCAGCAGACCAGAACAGGGGGCAATGCAGCCCCAGCATTTT. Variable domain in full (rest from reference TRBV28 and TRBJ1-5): DVKVTQSSRYLVKRTGEKVFLECVQDMDHENMFWYRQDPGLGLRLIYFSYDVKMKEKGDIPEGYSVSREKKERFSLILESASTNQTSMYLCASRPEQGAMQPQHFGDGTRLSIL.

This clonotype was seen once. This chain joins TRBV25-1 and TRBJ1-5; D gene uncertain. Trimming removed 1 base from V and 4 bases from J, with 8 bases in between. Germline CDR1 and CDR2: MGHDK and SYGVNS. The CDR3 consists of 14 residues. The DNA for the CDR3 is TGTGCCAGCAGTGAATCCGGATGGAATCAGCCCCAGCATTTT. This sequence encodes CASSESGWNQPQHF.